Below are 25 T cell receptor beta chains sequenced from a single sample in a study of PD-1 blockade in classical Hodgkin lymphoma (dated by TCRdb to 2018 to 2021). To prepare the library, the immunoSEQ multiplex PCR assay was applied. Drawn from immuneACCESS, this table holds only the in-frame rearrangements with V and J called that TCRdb kept. Clones are partly lost; checked studies trace under half to an unresolved V gene and leave the rest unexplained. This sample is represented by fewer than 30,000 clones; 70% to 90% of them were singletons. 5.5% to 8.5% of the sample comes from the top ten. Explained via the paper, the time point label denotes: cycle 1 day 1 (C1D1), immediately before nivolumab initiation. All trial patients had relapsed after autologous stem cell transplantation, with cohorts A, B and C differing in prior brentuximab vedotin exposure. Magnetic negative selection with a Miltenyi CD8+ T cell isolation kit was used to purify CD8+ T cells from thawed PBMCs.

The material sequenced was CD8+ T cells from blood, taken at baseline. The receptors derive from a human donor with classical Hodgkin lymphoma.

Of note for this clone: At one end, the junction sequence differs from germline, possibly due to a read error. V gene TRBV5-6 combines with J gene TRBJ1-1; D may be TRBD1 (5 bases). CDR3 length equals 16 residues. Per the germline V gene, CDR1 is SGHDT and CDR2 is YYEEEE. The CDR3 spells CASSFRVTPVNTETFF. CDR3 bases: TGTGCCAGCAGCTTCAGGGTGACTCCGGTGAACACTGAAACTTTCTTT.

The chain carries TRBV14 and TRBJ2-7, with TRBD1 matching 8 bases. CDR1 is SGHDN, CDR2 FVKESK, per germline. J gave up 3 bases and V 4 bases, and 2 bases lay outside the gene matches. The CDR3 runs 13 residues. CDR3 DNA: TGTGCCAGCAGCCTGGACAGGGACTACGAGCAGTACTTC. The encoded protein is CASSLDRDYEQYF.

The chain employs TRBV28 and TRBJ1-1, with D uncertain. The CDR3 contains 13 residues. From germline, CDR1 is MDHEN and CDR2 SYDVKM. Deletions cut 6 bases from V and 1 base from J, with 9 bases between. The chain's CDR3 is CASRLPGNTEAFF. The CDR3 DNA reads as TGTGCCAGCAGGCTCCCCGGGAACACTGAAGCTTTCTTT.

The chain recombines TRBV13 with TRBJ2-7; TRBD2 might be the D (5 bases). The CDR3 length is 14 residues. V lost 2 bases and J 2 bases, leaving 10 bases between the germline ends. Germline CDR1 reads PRHDT; CDR2 reads FYEKMQ (reference sequence). The CDR3: CASSLQLAAYEQYF. In nucleotides, the CDR3 is TGTGCCAGCAGCTTACAGCTAGCCGCCTACGAGCAGTACTTC.

The J gene is TRBJ2-7, the V gene TRBV7-9, with a tentative D call TRBD2 (5 bases). V lost 2 bases, J lost 4 bases, and 18 bases lay in between. Per the germline V gene, CDR1 is SEHNR and CDR2 is FQNEAQ (reference sequence). This CDR3 comprises 16 residues. The CDR3 nucleotides read TGTGCCAGCAGCTTACCTGAGGGTAGCTACCCATACGAGCAGTACTTC. Its translation is CASSLPEGSYPYEQYF.

The chain joins TRBV11-2 to TRBJ1-1, with 8 bases that match TRBD1. This CDR3 contains 15 residues. Per the germline V gene, CDR1 is SGHAT and CDR2 is FQNNGV. V shed 4 bases, J shed 5 bases, and the junction held 9 bases outside the gene matches. For the CDR3, the DNA is TGTGCCAGCAGCTCAACGCTAACAGGGGGAACTGAAGCTTTCTTT. Amino acids: CASSSTLTGGTEAFF.

This chain joins TRBV5-4 and TRBJ2-3; TRBD2 agrees at 7 bases. Trimming at V came to 0 bases and at J to 2 bases, leaving 3 bases not matched to a gene. The CDR3 sequence is 15 residues long. In germline, CDR1 is SGHNT, CDR2 YYREEE (reference sequence). The CDR3 spells CASSLGLAATDTQYF. The CDR3 coding sequence is TGTGCCAGCAGCTTGGGCCTAGCGGCCACAGATACGCAGTATTTT.

The sample holds one count of this clone. The chain links TRBV25-1 to TRBJ1-5; D is possibly TRBD1 (6 bases). The germline gives CDR1 MGHDK, CDR2 SYGVNS. The CDR3 length is 15 residues. V was trimmed by 6 bases and J by 6 bases, leaving 18 bases between them. This CDR3 reads CASSPLGGEGQPQHF. CDR3 nucleotides: TGTGCCAGCAGCCCGTTGGGGGGCGAAGGTCAGCCCCAGCATTTT.

This rearrangement joins TRBV19 to TRBJ2-4; D unclear. The CDR3 runs to 16 residues. Trimming left V 1 base short and J 0 bases short, with 10 bases between. Germline loops: CDR1 LNHDA, CDR2 SQIVND (reference sequence). This CDR3 is CASSIGDILAKNIQYF. The CDR3 DNA reads as TGTGCCAGTAGTATAGGGGATATCCTAGCCAAAAACATTCAGTACTTC.

V is TRBV6-5 and J is TRBJ2-1; the D is unclear. V lost 7 bases and J lost 7, with 11 bases in between. The CDR3 contains 12 residues. From germline, CDR1 is MNHEY and CDR2 SVGAGI. In DNA form, the CDR3 reads TGTGCCAGCAATAATCCGAAAAATGAGCAGTTCTTC. It encodes CASNNPKNEQFF.

This clone came up once. V usage is TRBV27 and J usage is TRBJ1-1; 7 nucleotides line up with TRBD1. The CDR3 loop spans 15 amino acids. The V gene end was trimmed by 5 bases and the J gene end by 3 bases; junction bases not matched to a gene: 9. Germline CDR1 and CDR2: MNHEY and SMNVEV (reference sequence). CDR3 coding DNA: TGTGCCAGCAGTCCCTTCAGAGGGGGCGACACTGAAGCTTTCTTT. Protein product: CASSPFRGGDTEAFF.

This clone showed up just once. The chain couples TRBV6-5 to TRBJ1-2; D call uncertain. V lost 5 bases and J lost 3, with 10 bases in between. Germline V gene sequence: CDR1 MNHEY, CDR2 SVGAGI. CDR3 size: 13 residues. Here the CDR3 reads CASSSSSYYGYTF. Written as DNA, the CDR3 is TGTGCCAGCAGTAGTAGTTCCTACTATGGCTACACCTTC.

This clone has just one count. The chain joins TRBV28 to TRBJ2-7; D might be TRBD1 (8 bases). CDR3 length: 15 residues. V gave up 2 bases and J gave up 4 bases, with 15 bases separating them. Germline V gene data show CDR1 as MDHEN and CDR2 as SYDVKM. Here the CDR3 reads CASSLGQGGGYEQYF. The DNA of the CDR3 is TGTGCCAGCAGTTTAGGACAGGGCGGGGGTTACGAGCAGTACTTC.

The CDR3: CASSQDSGGNEQFF. DNA for the CDR3: TGTGCCAGCAGCCAAGATTCTGGGGGCAATGAGCAGTTCTTC. The V and J genes are TRBV4-2 and TRBJ2-1; D may correspond to TRBD1 or TRBD2 (5 bases each). CDR3 size: 14 residues. V shed 0 bases and J shed 6 bases, with 9 bases lying between them. CDR1 LGHNA and CDR2 YNFKEQ come from the germline V gene.

J is TRBJ2-3 and V is TRBV10-3; 10 bases map to TRBD2. CDR1 ENHRY and CDR2 SYGVKD come from the germline V gene. This CDR3 region has 16 residues. V shed 2 bases and J 4 bases; nucleotides not matched to a gene: 6. The CDR3 loop reads CAISEKSSGSSDTQYF. The CDR3 nucleotides read TGTGCCATCAGTGAGAAGTCTAGCGGGAGTTCAGATACGCAGTATTTT.

The rearrangement uses TRBV5-4 and TRBJ1-2; D gene unclear. Trimming took 3 bases from V and 4 from J, leaving 22 bases between them. Germline V lookup: CDR1 SGHNT, CDR2 YYREEE (reference sequence). CDR3 length: 17 residues. CDR3 region: CASSSNFRPSFLYGYTF. The CDR3 nucleotides read TGTGCCAGCAGCTCAAATTTCCGACCGTCGTTCCTCTATGGCTACACCTTC.

The chain links TRBV7-9 to TRBJ2-7, with D tentatively TRBD1 (5 bases). V shed 5 bases and J shed 0 bases, with 11 bases lying between them. CDR1 and CDR2 (germline): SEHNR, FQNEAQ (reference sequence). The CDR3 length is 14 residues. In DNA, the CDR3 is TGTGCCAGCAGCCCAGACAGTTTCTCCTACGAGCAGTACTTC. Its translation is CASSPDSFSYEQYF.

The chain couples TRBV2 to TRBJ2-7; TRBD1 aligns across 8 bases. Germline CDR1 SNHLY, CDR2 FYNNEI. The CDR3 runs to 16 residues. The ends lost 7 bases at V and 1 base at J; junction bases unmatched: 12. CDR3 loop: CASIDRRDRRSYEQYF. Here the CDR3 DNA reads TGTGCCAGCATTGACCGACGGGACAGGAGGTCCTACGAGCAGTACTTC. The full variable domain, with the rest looked up from reference TRBV2 and TRBJ2-7, is EPEVTQTPSHQVTQMGQEVILRCVPISNHLYFYWYRQILGQKVEFLVSFYNNEISEKSEIFDDQFSVERPDGSNFTLKIRSTKLEDSAMYFCASIDRRDRRSYEQYFGPGTRLTVT.

The chain joins TRBV7-9 to TRBJ1-5; possible D gene TRBD1, 5 bases. The CDR3 is made up of 15 amino acids. Per the germline V gene, CDR1 is SEHNR and CDR2 is FQNEAQ (reference sequence). The V gene lost 0 bases and the J gene lost 5 bases, with 11 bases spanning the gap. This chain's CDR3 is CASSLAPGPDQPQHF. The CDR3, as DNA: TGTGCCAGCAGCTTAGCGCCGGGGCCAGATCAGCCCCAGCATTTT.

The rearrangement uses TRBV19 and TRBJ2-6, with a possible D match to TRBD1 (5 bases). Germline assignment: CDR1 LNHDA and CDR2 SQIVND (reference sequence). The ends were cut back, 9 bases at V and 1 base at J, with 13 bases in the middle. The CDR3 length is 15 residues. The CDR3 loop reads CASQGSYSGANVLTF. The CDR3 DNA reads TGTGCCAGCCAGGGTTCCTATTCTGGGGCCAACGTCCTGACTTTC.

Here the CDR3 DNA reads TGTGCCAGCAGCTTAGGCGGGAGGGTGCAGTACTTC. Translation gives CASSLGGRVQYF. This chain connects TRBV7-8 to TRBJ2-7, with 9 bases aligning to TRBD2. The CDR3 consists of 12 residues. J lost 9 bases, V lost 1 base, and 1 base had no gene match. Per germline, CDR1 SGHVS and CDR2 FQNEAQ. Looking up the rest from reference TRBV7-8 and TRBJ2-7 gives the full variable domain: GAGVSQSPRYKVAKRGQDVALRCDPISGHVSLFWYQQALGQGPEFLTYFQNEAQLDKSGLPSDRFFAERPEGSVSTLKIQRTQQEDSAVYLCASSLGGRVQYFGPGTRLTVT.

The gene calls are TRBV27 and TRBJ2-7; D is ambiguous. From germline, CDR1 is MNHEY and CDR2 SMNVEV (reference sequence). CDR3 length equals 11 residues. V shed 7 bases and J shed 6 bases, with 10 bases lying between them. This chain's CDR3 is CASTAGREQYF. CDR3 coding DNA: TGTGCCAGCACGGCAGGTCGCGAGCAGTACTTC.

The chain joins TRBV15 to TRBJ1-3, with a possible D match to TRBD1 (6 bases). The CDR3 loop spans 14 amino acids. Germline V gene data show CDR1 as LNHNV and CDR2 as YYDKDF (reference sequence). The V end lost 3 bases, the J end lost 4 bases, and 10 bases lay between the germline ends. The CDR3 region is CATSSWGPGNTIYF. The CDR3 nucleotides are TGTGCCACCAGCAGTTGGGGGCCAGGAAACACCATATATTTT.

V gene TRBV5-1 combines with J gene TRBJ2-7; TRBD2 aligns across 9 bases. Germline V gene lookup returns CDR1 SGHRS and CDR2 YFSETQ. CDR3 size: 15 residues. The V and J ends lost 1 base and 0 bases, in that order; junction bases with no gene match: 2. The CDR3 sequence is CASSLTSGPSYEQYF. Written as DNA, the CDR3 is TGCGCCAGCAGCTTGACTAGCGGGCCCTCCTACGAGCAGTACTTC. Combining the CDR3 with reference TRBV5-1 and TRBJ2-7 gives the whole variable domain KAGVTQTPRYLIKTRGQQVTLSCSPISGHRSVSWYQQTPGQGLQFLFEYFSETQRNKGNFPGRFSGRQFSNSRSEMNVSTLELGDSALYLCASSLTSGPSYEQYFGPGTRLTVT.

V and J are TRBV27 and TRBJ2-7; TRBD2 agrees at 7 bases. Germline V gives CDR1 MNHEY, CDR2 SMNVEV (reference sequence). This CDR3 comprises 14 residues. V shed 5 bases and J 0 bases; nucleotides not matched to a gene: 4. DNA for the CDR3: TGTGCCAGCAGTCTAAGCGGGACCTCCTACGAGCAGTACTTC. Protein sequence: CASSLSGTSYEQYF.